The clone carrying this T cell receptor beta chain was counted a single time. The sample belongs to a study of blood T cell repertoires in COVID-19. Clinical history reported by participants formed the basis on which cohorts were assigned. Only in-frame clones appear in the TCRdb table, and some are missing; sequencing was by immunoSEQ multiplex PCR. The sample gives 400,000 to 450,000 clones, less than 95% of which show up once; 0.6% to 0.7% is in the top ten. The CDR3 consists of 15 residues. Germline V gene data show CDR1 as MGHRA and CDR2 as YSYEKL. Trimming took off 6 bases at V and 1 base at J, with 15 bases between the two ends.

The sequenced material came from PBMCs or T cells enriched from blood (not recorded which). This chain uses TRBV4-1 with TRBJ2-5; perhaps TRBD1 as D (6 bases). The source of this sequence is a man between 18 and 29 years old who had recovered from COVID-19. CDR3 bases: TGCGCCAGCAGGTTGATACAGGGTTCCCAAGAGACCCAGTACTTC. This encodes CASRLIQGSQETQYF.